Below are 20 T cell receptor beta chains sequenced from a single sample in a study of blood T cell repertoires in COVID-19. TCRdb's table, derived via immunoSEQ multiplex PCR, lists solely in-frame clones and lacks some. The table shows 150,000 or so clones, with more than 75% occurring only once. The specimen sequenced was peripheral blood. Receptor source: a human donor with acute or convalescent COVID-19. The donor label of this sample is uncertain.

The rearrangement joins TRBV15 to TRBJ2-3, with 7 positions matching TRBD1. CDR3 length: 15 residues. J lost 4 bases, V lost 0 bases, and 4 bases had no gene match. Germline V gives CDR1 LNHNV, CDR2 YYDKDF (reference sequence). The CDR3 DNA is TGTGCCACCAGCAGAGATCTGGGGACAGCAGATACGCAGTATTTT. Translating it yields CATSRDLGTADTQYF.

J is TRBJ1-2 and V is TRBV25-1, with 8 bases lining up with TRBD1. The CDR3 spans 12 residues. With 5 bases clipped from V and 7 bases from J, the junction kept 3 bases outside the gene matches. Germline V lookup: CDR1 MGHDK, CDR2 SYGVNS. The CDR3 sequence: CASSIDRGGYTF. CDR3 sequence (DNA): TGTGCCAGCAGTATCGACAGGGGTGGCTACACCTTC.

This clone was observed a handful of times. V and J are TRBV5-1 and TRBJ1-4, with TRBD1 matching 7 bases. The CDR3 consists of 15 residues. CDR1 SGHRS and CDR2 YFSETQ come from the germline V gene. J lost 4 bases, V lost 1 base, and 4 bases had no gene match. The CDR3 nucleotides read TGCGCCAGCAGCTTGAGAGGGGGCTTTAATGAAAAACTGTTTTTT. Translation: CASSLRGGFNEKLFF. The variable domain in full, with the rest retrieved from reference TRBV5-1 and TRBJ1-4, is KAGVTQTPRYLIKTRGQQVTLSCSPISGHRSVSWYQQTPGQGLQFLFEYFSETQRNKGNFPGRFSGRQFSNSRSEMNVSTLELGDSALYLCASSLRGGFNEKLFFGSGTQLSVL.

This chain links TRBV5-5 with TRBJ2-2; D is unresolved. The V end lost 3 bases, the J end lost 2 bases, and 11 bases lay between the germline ends. The CDR3 is made up of 15 amino acids. Germline CDR1 and CDR2: SGHKS and YYEKEE (reference sequence). In nucleotides, the CDR3 is TGTGCCAGCAGCTATATTGAGACAAACACCGGGGAGCTGTTTTTT. This sequence encodes CASSYIETNTGELFF.

A few counts support this clone. The CDR3 DNA is TGTGCCAGCAGCTTCTCTTATCATGCGAGGTATGAGACCGGGGAGCTGTTTTTT. This codes for CASSFSYHARYETGELFF. The chain employs TRBV7-3 and TRBJ2-2; D is unclear. There are 18 residues in the CDR3. Germline loops: CDR1 SGHTA, CDR2 FQGTGA. V was cut by 3 bases and J by 5 bases, with 22 bases left in between.

This clone has only one observation. J is TRBJ2-7 and V is TRBV7-2; perhaps TRBD1 as D (6 bases). This CDR3 spans 15 amino acids. Trimming left V 1 base short and J 3 bases short, with 13 bases between. From germline, CDR1 is SGHTA and CDR2 FQGNSA. The CDR3 loop reads CASSLEGRGYYEQYF. The CDR3 DNA sequence: TGTGCCAGCAGCTTAGAAGGCAGGGGCTACTACGAGCAGTACTTC.

In nucleotides, the CDR3 is TGTGCCAGCAGCTCAAATAACAGGGGGGCCGAGCAGTACTTC. Its translation is CASSSNNRGAEQYF. The rearrangement uses TRBV5-6 and TRBJ2-7, with 8 positions matching TRBD1. V shed 3 bases, J shed 6 bases, and the junction held 8 bases outside the gene matches. There are 14 residues in the CDR3. Germline lookup yields CDR1 SGHDT and CDR2 YYEEEE. Filled out from reference TRBV5-6 and TRBJ2-7, the complete variable domain reads DAGVTQSPTHLIKTRGQQVTLRCSPKSGHDTVSWYQQALGQGPQFIFQYYEEEERQRGNFPDRFSGHQFPNYSSELNVNALLLGDSALYLCASSSNNRGAEQYFGPGTRLTVT.

This clone has only one observation. The genes are TRBV9 and TRBJ2-1; TRBD1 aligns across 7 bases. CDR3 length: 15 residues. Germline CDR1 reads SGDLS; CDR2 reads YYNGEE. The V and J ends lost 0 bases and 6 bases, in that order; junction bases with no gene match: 6. The CDR3, as DNA: TGTGCCAGCAGCGTAGAGGGACAGTTTCTCAATGAGCAGTTCTTC. Amino acid sequence: CASSVEGQFLNEQFF.

The chain couples TRBV24-1 to TRBJ1-2; maybe TRBD1 (5 bases). The CDR3 has 13 amino acids. V was shortened by 3 bases and J by 5 bases, with 9 bases between the two germline ends. Germline CDR1 and CDR2: KGHDR and SFDVKD. CDR3: CATSDGEGYGYTF. CDR3 DNA sequence: TGTGCCACCAGTGATGGGGAGGGGTATGGCTACACCTTC.

The chain couples TRBV5-8 to TRBJ2-7; D ambiguous. The CDR3 is 11 residues long. CDR1 and CDR2 from the germline V gene are SGHTS and YDEGEE. With 4 bases removed from V and 4 bases from J, the gap between germline ends came to 6 bases. Here the CDR3 DNA reads TGTGCCAGCAGCCCCCTGTACGAGCAGTACTTC. This gives the protein CASSPLYEQYF.

V usage is TRBV30 and J usage is TRBJ2-7, with a weak D call TRBD2 (7 bases). The CDR3 runs 15 residues. V lost 0 bases and J lost 3, with 15 bases in between. From germline, CDR1 is GTSNPN and CDR2 SVGIG (reference sequence). This CDR3 reads CAWSVLAGALYEQYF. CDR3 bases: TGTGCCTGGAGTGTACTGGCGGGGGCCCTCTACGAGCAGTACTTC.

V usage is TRBV6-6 and J usage is TRBJ1-6; D is perhaps TRBD1 (6 bases). Deletions cut 6 bases from V and 5 bases from J, with 14 bases between. The CDR3 is 15 amino acids. Germline assignment: CDR1 MNHNY and CDR2 SVGAGI (reference sequence). The chain's CDR3 is CASRKQGLNNSPLHF. The CDR3 coding sequence is TGTGCCAGCAGGAAACAGGGTTTGAATAATTCACCCCTCCACTTT.

The chain uses TRBV6-6 and TRBJ1-1; D may be TRBD1 (5 bases). Germline assignment: CDR1 MNHNY and CDR2 SVGAGI (reference sequence). The CDR3 is 12 residues long. V lost 7 bases to trimming and J lost 6 bases, with 12 bases between them. DNA of the CDR3: TGTGCCAGCACCGTCAGGGCTGCTGAAGCTTTCTTT. Translated, it gives CASTVRAAEAFF.

The chain uses TRBV2 and TRBJ1-5, with 8 bases lining up with TRBD1. The CDR3 totals 15 residues. Germline lookup yields CDR1 SNHLY and CDR2 FYNNEI. V shed 6 bases and J 3 bases; nucleotides not matched to a gene: 7. CDR3 protein: CASRDTGGPNQPQHF. CDR3 sequence (DNA): TGTGCCAGCAGAGACACAGGGGGACCCAATCAGCCCCAGCATTTT.

This sequence joins TRBV30 and TRBJ1-2, with 7 bases matching TRBD1. J lost 2 bases, V lost 3 bases, and 9 bases had no gene match. The CDR3 runs 15 residues. Germline lookup yields CDR1 GTSNPN and CDR2 SVGIG (reference sequence). The CDR3 DNA sequence: TGTGCCTGGAGGGCGGCCAGGGGGGTAAACTATGGCTACACCTTC. Amino acids: CAWRAARGVNYGYTF.

The rearrangement uses TRBV7-9 and TRBJ2-7; 7 bases align to TRBD1. The length of the CDR3 is 15 residues. J lost 9 bases, V lost 7 bases, and 18 bases had no gene match. CDR1 SEHNR and CDR2 FQNEAQ come from the germline V gene (reference sequence). The CDR3 spells CASNFLATGAARQYF. Written as DNA, the CDR3 is TGTGCCAGCAACTTTTTGGCTACAGGGGCCGCAAGGCAGTACTTC.

This rearrangement joins TRBV3-1 (or the pseudogene TRBV3-2) to TRBJ2-7; weak D call: TRBD2 (5 bases). The CDR3 runs to 13 residues. Looked up from germline, CDR1 is LGHDT and CDR2 is YNNKEL (reference sequence). Trimming shortened V by 4 bases and J by 6 bases, and 13 bases separated the two germline ends. In DNA form, the CDR3 reads TGTGCCAGCAGCCGGGCAGCGGTCCCCGAGCAGTACTTC. It encodes CASSRAAVPEQYF.

This clone came up once. The chain uses TRBV9 and TRBJ2-7; TRBD2 is a possible D gene (6 bases). CDR1 is SGDLS and CDR2 is YYNGEE in the germline V gene. The CDR3 extends over 14 amino acids. With 0 bases removed from V and 5 bases from J, the gap between germline ends came to 12 bases. The CDR3: CASSVGGWGDEQYF. The CDR3 DNA is TGTGCCAGCAGCGTAGGAGGGTGGGGGGACGAGCAGTACTTC.

This clone was counted between two and nine times. The chain uses TRBV30 and TRBJ1-3; 7 positions agree with TRBD1. J lost 2 bases, V lost 4 bases, and 5 bases had no gene match. CDR3 length: 14 residues. CDR1 is GTSNPN and CDR2 is SVGIG in the germline V gene (reference sequence). The CDR3 DNA reads TGTGCCTGGAATCTACAGGGGACTGGAAACACCATATATTTT. It specifies CAWNLQGTGNTIYF.

This chain uses TRBV15 with TRBJ2-3, with 9 bases fitting TRBD2. Per germline, CDR1 LNHNV and CDR2 YYDKDF (reference sequence). The CDR3 is 19 amino acids. J gave up 5 bases and V 0 bases, and 15 bases lay outside the gene matches. This CDR3 is CATSRDRQRGAPREDTQYF. Written as DNA, the CDR3 is TGTGCCACCAGCAGAGATAGGCAGCGGGGGGCTCCCCGGGAAGATACGCAGTATTTT.